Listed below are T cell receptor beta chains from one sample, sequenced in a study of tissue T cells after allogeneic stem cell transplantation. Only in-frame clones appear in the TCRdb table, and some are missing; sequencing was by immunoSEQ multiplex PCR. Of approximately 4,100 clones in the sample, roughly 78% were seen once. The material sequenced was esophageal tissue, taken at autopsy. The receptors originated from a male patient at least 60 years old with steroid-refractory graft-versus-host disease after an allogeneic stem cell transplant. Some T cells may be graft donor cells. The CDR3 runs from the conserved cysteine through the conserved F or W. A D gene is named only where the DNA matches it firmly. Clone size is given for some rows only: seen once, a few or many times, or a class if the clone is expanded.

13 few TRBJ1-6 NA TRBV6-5 TGTGCCAGCAGTTTTGAGACAGCCTCACCCCTCCACTTT CASSFETASPLHF
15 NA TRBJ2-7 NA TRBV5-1 TGCGCCAGCAGCTTGGAAACAGGCGGACTCTACGAGCAGTACTTC CASSLETGGLYEQYF
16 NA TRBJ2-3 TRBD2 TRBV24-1 TGTGCCACCAGTGATGGGGGGCTAGCGGGGCGTAATACGCAGTATTTT CATSDGGLAGRNTQYF
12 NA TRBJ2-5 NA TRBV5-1 TGCGCCAGCCTGGGGCGTGCAGAGACCCAGTACTTC CASLGRAETQYF
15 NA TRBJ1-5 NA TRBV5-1 TGCGCCAGCAGTCCAAGCGGGGGGGGCAATCAGCCCCAGCATTTT CASSPSGGGNQPQHF
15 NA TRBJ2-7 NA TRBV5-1 TGCGCCAGCAGCAAAGAGGGGGGGCATATCTACGAGCAGTACTTC CASSKEGGHIYEQYF
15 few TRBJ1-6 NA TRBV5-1 TGCGCCAGCACCCAGGACCGGGGCCGTAATTCACCCCTCCACTTT CASTQDRGRNSPLHF
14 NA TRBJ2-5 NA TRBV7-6 TGTGCCAGCAGGCCAGCCTATCCCCAAGAGACCCAGTACTTC CASRPAYPQETQYF
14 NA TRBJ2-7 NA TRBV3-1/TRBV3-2 TGTGCCAGCAGCCAAGAAGGAATAGTGGGCGAGCAGTACTTC CASSQEGIVGEQYF
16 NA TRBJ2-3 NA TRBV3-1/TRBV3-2 TGTGCCAGCAGCCAAGATACTCAGGCCACCACAGATACGCAGTATTTT CASSQDTQATTDTQYF
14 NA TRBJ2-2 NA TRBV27 TGTGCCAGCAGTCCGTGGGTGTACACCGGGGAGCTGTTTTTT CASSPWVYTGELFF
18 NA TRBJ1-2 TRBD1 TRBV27 TGTGCCAGCAGTACGCGGACAGGCCTTATGGCTACACCTTTTGGCTACACCTTC CASSTRTGLMATPFGYTF
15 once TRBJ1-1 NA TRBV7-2 TGTGCCAGCAGCCCCCTCGGGGGGAGTATCACTGAAGCTTTCTTT CASSPLGGSITEAFF
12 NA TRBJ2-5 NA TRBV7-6 TGTGCCAGCAGCCCCGAGGGGGAGACCCAGTACTTC CASSPEGETQYF
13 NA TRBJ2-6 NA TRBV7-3 TGTGCCAGCAGCTGGGCTGGGGCCAACGTCCTGACTTTC CASSWAGANVLTF
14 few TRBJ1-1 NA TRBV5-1 TGCGCCAGCAGCAAGGAGGGGGGCCAGACTGAAGCTTTCTTT CASSKEGGQTEAFF
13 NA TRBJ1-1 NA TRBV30 TGTGCCCGGACAACCGGGACAAGGACTGAAGCTTTCTTT CARTTGTRTEAFF
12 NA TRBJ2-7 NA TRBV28 TGTGCCAGCACGGGGGCTGTCTACGAGCAGTACTTC CASTGAVYEQYF
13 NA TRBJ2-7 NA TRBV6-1 TGTGCCAGCAGTGAGATCTCCTCCTACGAGCAGTACTTC CASSEISSYEQYF